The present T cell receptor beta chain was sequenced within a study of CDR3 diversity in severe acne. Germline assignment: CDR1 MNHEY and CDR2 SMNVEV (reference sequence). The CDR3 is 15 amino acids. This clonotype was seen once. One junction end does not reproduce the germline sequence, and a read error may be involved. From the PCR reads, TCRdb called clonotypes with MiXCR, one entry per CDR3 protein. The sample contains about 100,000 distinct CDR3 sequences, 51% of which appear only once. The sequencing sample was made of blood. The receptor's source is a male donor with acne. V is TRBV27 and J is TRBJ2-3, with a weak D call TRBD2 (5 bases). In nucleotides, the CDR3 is TGTACCAGCGGCGGAGTCGGAACTAGCACAGATACGCAGTATTTT. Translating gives CTSGGVGTSTDTQYF.